A single sample is the source of the 21 T cell receptor beta chains below, sequenced in a study of OX40 agonist ivuxolimab in advanced cancers. Data came from immunoSEQ multiplex PCR; TCRdb stores just in-frame clones and leaves some out. The repertoire consists of roughly 53,000 clones, with about 93% occurring once and the leading ten covering 18%. Material: CD4+ or CD8+ T cells sorted from blood, obtained in a trial of the OX40 agonist ivuxolimab. The receptor set was obtained from an adult with an advanced solid tumor such as melanoma, head and neck, liver or kidney cancer.

The chain recombines TRBV28 with TRBJ2-7, with D hard to call. Germline CDR1 and CDR2: MDHEN and SYDVKM. The CDR3 consists of 15 residues. Trimming pared 6 bases from V and 1 base from J, leaving 16 bases between. Here the CDR3 reads CASRSVSTESYEQYF. The CDR3, as DNA: TGTGCCAGCAGGTCAGTTTCGACGGAGTCCTACGAGCAGTACTTC.

The chain couples TRBV27 to TRBJ2-1, with D perhaps matching TRBD2 (5 bases). V was clipped by 5 bases and J by 5 bases, with 10 bases between them. The CDR3 has 13 residues. The germline V gene encodes CDR1 MNHEY and CDR2 SMNVEV (reference sequence). In DNA form, the CDR3 reads TGTGCCAGCAGTGAATTAGCGAACAATGAGCAGTTCTTC. This encodes CASSELANNEQFF.

This chain links TRBV11-2 with TRBJ2-5, with 11 bases fitting TRBD2. The CDR3 is made up of 17 amino acids. The germline V gene encodes CDR1 SGHAT and CDR2 FQNNGV. The V and J ends lost 2 bases and 5 bases, in that order; junction bases with no gene match: 10. The CDR3, as DNA: TGTGCCAGCAGCTTACCAACCGGGACTAGCGGAAGGGAGACCCAGTACTTC. This encodes CASSLPTGTSGRETQYF.

The rearrangement uses TRBV15 and TRBJ2-7, with a tentative D call TRBD2 (6 bases). The ends were cut back, 3 bases at V and 4 bases at J, with 7 bases in the middle. Germline CDR1 is LNHNV and CDR2 is YYDKDF (reference sequence). The CDR3 runs to 12 residues. The CDR3 region is CATSSLAYEQYF. The DNA for the CDR3 is TGTGCCACCAGCAGCCTAGCGTACGAGCAGTACTTC.

This chain joins TRBV7-6 and TRBJ1-2; perhaps TRBD1 as D (6 bases). CDR1 is SGHVS, CDR2 FNYEAQ, per germline. Trimming cost V 5 bases and J 2 bases, with 15 bases left between them. CDR3 length: 15 residues. The CDR3 protein is CASSVGRGWNYGYTF. The CDR3 DNA follows: TGTGCCAGCAGCGTAGGCAGGGGTTGGAACTATGGCTACACCTTC.

The chain recombines TRBV2 with TRBJ2-7; D not resolved. The CDR3 totals 12 residues. Germline V gives CDR1 SNHLY, CDR2 FYNNEI. Trimming removed 8 bases at V and 3 bases at J, with 11 bases between. CDR3 sequence: CASGPPVYEQYF. CDR3 DNA: TGTGCCAGCGGCCCTCCCGTCTACGAGCAGTACTTC.

The count of this clone is one. Different DNA sequences within this sample yield the same CDR3. CDR3 sequence: CAWSPNYEQYF. CDR3 sequence (DNA): TGTGCCTGGAGTCCGAACTACGAGCAGTACTTC. This chain joins TRBV30 and TRBJ2-7; unclear D gene. This CDR3 contains 11 residues. V was trimmed by 2 bases and J by 3 bases, leaving 5 bases between them. Per germline, CDR1 GTSNPN and CDR2 SVGIG (reference sequence).

V usage is TRBV7-8 and J usage is TRBJ2-7, with D possibly TRBD1 on 5 matching bases. The CDR3 runs 14 residues. The ends were cut back, 3 bases at V and 0 bases at J, with 9 bases in the middle. Per the germline V gene, CDR1 is SGHVS and CDR2 is FQNEAQ. The CDR3 coding sequence is TGTGCCAGCAGCTTCTCCCAGGGCTCCTACGAGCAGTACTTC. This sequence encodes CASSFSQGSYEQYF.

The V and J genes are TRBV27 and TRBJ1-1; D not resolved. Trimming took off 5 bases at V and 2 bases at J, with 12 bases between the two ends. CDR1 is MNHEY and CDR2 is SMNVEV in the germline V gene (reference sequence). The length of the CDR3 is 14 residues. CDR3 bases: TGTGCCAGCAGTCTAGCCGGCAGTAACACTGAAGCTTTCTTT. Its protein is CASSLAGSNTEAFF.

The rearrangement links TRBV9 to TRBJ2-1, with TRBD1 matching over 9 bases. CDR1 is SGDLS and CDR2 is YYNGEE in the germline V gene. This CDR3 has 16 amino acids. Losses at the gene ends were 5 bases for V and 4 bases for J; bases not matched to a gene: 10. DNA for the CDR3: TGTGCCAGCAGTATGACAGGGGGGGGACTGTACAATGAGCAGTTCTTC. Translated: CASSMTGGGLYNEQFF.

The rearrangement joins TRBV9 to TRBJ2-7, with D possibly matching TRBD2 (6 bases). CDR1 SGDLS and CDR2 YYNGEE come from the germline V gene. CDR3 length: 14 amino acids. The V end lost 4 bases, the J end lost 3 bases, and 14 bases lay between the germline ends. The chain's CDR3 is CASSPGLGGYEQYF. As DNA, the CDR3 is TGTGCCAGCAGCCCGGGACTGGGAGGCTACGAGCAGTACTTC.

This rearrangement joins TRBV25-1 to TRBJ1-2, with D tentatively TRBD1 (5 bases). Germline V CDR1 and CDR2: MGHDK, SYGVNS. The CDR3 loop spans 13 amino acids. Trimming left V 8 bases short and J 8 bases short, with 18 bases between. CDR3 amino acids: CASADRTRRGYTF. The DNA of the CDR3 is TGTGCCAGCGCTGACCGGACAAGACGGGGCTACACCTTC.

This chain joins TRBV5-1 and TRBJ2-5; D remains ambiguous. With 1 base removed from V and 6 bases from J, the gap between germline ends came to 16 bases. This CDR3 comprises 15 residues. CDR1 is SGHRS, CDR2 YFSETQ, per germline. The CDR3 protein is CASSLTRGLGKTQYF. The CDR3 coding sequence is TGCGCCAGCAGCTTGACCCGTGGGCTTGGGAAGACCCAGTACTTC. The whole variable domain, filled in from reference TRBV5-1 and TRBJ2-5, reads KAGVTQTPRYLIKTRGQQVTLSCSPISGHRSVSWYQQTPGQGLQFLFEYFSETQRNKGNFPGRFSGRQFSNSRSEMNVSTLELGDSALYLCASSLTRGLGKTQYFGPGTRLLVL.

V usage is TRBV15 and J usage is TRBJ2-7; a weak D match, TRBD1 (6 bases). Deletions cut 9 bases from V and 5 bases from J, with 23 bases between. The CDR3 totals 15 residues. Per the germline V gene, CDR1 is LNHNV and CDR2 is YYDKDF (reference sequence). The CDR3 loop is CATASGTLLSDEQYF. The CDR3 DNA reads TGTGCCACTGCTTCCGGGACATTATTATCGGACGAGCAGTACTTC.

This clone was counted a single time. The chain couples TRBV10-3 to TRBJ2-2; weak D call: TRBD1 (6 bases). CDR1 and CDR2 (germline): ENHRY, SYGVKD. V was cut by 3 bases and J by 3 bases, with 14 bases left in between. This CDR3 spans 16 amino acids. The CDR3 is CAISDKGVPYTGELFF. Written as DNA, the CDR3 is TGTGCCATCAGTGATAAGGGGGTTCCCTACACCGGGGAGCTGTTTTTT.

V gene TRBV28 combines with J gene TRBJ2-7; no definite D call. The CDR3 runs 16 residues. Per the germline V gene, CDR1 is MDHEN and CDR2 is SYDVKM. V was clipped by 4 bases and J by 0 bases, with 16 bases between them. The CDR3, as DNA: TGTGCCAGCAGTTCCCCTGAGTCCTACGCCTCCTACGAGCAGTACTTC. Its translation: CASSSPESYASYEQYF.

This chain's CDR3 is CASSQDLDEGAVGGYTF. CDR3 bases: TGCGCCAGCAGCCAAGATCTTGACGAGGGTGCTGTAGGAGGCTACACCTTC. V is TRBV4-3 and J is TRBJ1-2; D is unclear. The ends were cut back, 0 bases at V and 8 bases at J, with 22 bases in the middle. The CDR3 spans 17 residues. CDR1 and CDR2 from the germline V gene are LGHNA and YSLEER.

V is TRBV9 and J is TRBJ2-1; 11 nucleotides align to TRBD1. V dropped 4 bases and J dropped 6; count of bases not matched to a gene: 6. This CDR3 region has 15 residues. From germline, CDR1 is SGDLS and CDR2 YYNGEE. CDR3 nucleotides: TGTGCCAGCAGCAGTGGACAGGGGGCGCCCAATGAGCAGTTCTTC. Amino acids: CASSSGQGAPNEQFF.

The chain links TRBV27 to TRBJ2-7, with 12 bases matching TRBD1. Trimming took 7 bases from V and 2 from J; bases not matched to a gene: 9. CDR3 size: 16 residues. The germline gives CDR1 MNHEY, CDR2 SMNVEV (reference sequence). The CDR3 DNA reads as TGTGCCAGCAATCCGGGACAGGGGGCGTCTACCTACGAGCAGTACTTC. Protein product: CASNPGQGASTYEQYF.

V gene TRBV5-1 combines with J gene TRBJ1-2; D not certain. Germline-derived CDR1 and CDR2 are SGHRS and YFSETQ. V shed 3 bases and J shed 5 bases, with 17 bases lying between them. This CDR3 comprises 15 residues. The CDR3 region is CASSWTDLSEYGYTF. CDR3 nucleotide sequence: TGCGCCAGCAGCTGGACGGACCTCTCGGAGTATGGCTACACCTTC.

As DNA, the CDR3 is TGTGCCAGCAGCTTAGTAGGAGGAGCCGGCTACGAGCAGTACTTC. This translates into CASSLVGGAGYEQYF. The genes are TRBV7-7 and TRBJ2-7; a weak D match, TRBD2 (5 bases). The CDR3 has 15 amino acids. Germline-derived CDR1 and CDR2 are SSHAT and FNYEAQ (reference sequence). Trimming shortened V by 1 base and J by 3 bases, and 13 bases separated the two germline ends.